This TCR beta chain comes out of a study of cytotoxic CD8 clonotypes in ibrutinib-treated CLL. Overall study: The study included 11 relapsed/refractory and fewer than 16 treatment-naive patients; 17 had IGHV unmutated disease.

Study outcomes and limitations: Stable or contracted on treatment, public clonotypes were also uncommon.

In the case of this clone: Its antigen is not known.

Assay: immunoSEQ multiplex PCR; the TCRdb copy retains only in-frame clones and omits some. Here the sample spans some 170,000 clones, around nine tenths being singletons. The starting material was PBMCs, obtained at disease progression, from a patient treated with ibrutinib. The receptor was derived from a human donor with chronic lymphocytic leukemia.

The CDR3 DNA reads as TGTGCCAGCAGCCCCCCAGGGGGGGGTGAAAAACTGTTTTTT. Protein: CASSPPGGGEKLFF. This chain joins TRBV6-6 and TRBJ1-4, with TRBD1 matching 7 bases. With V trimmed by 6 bases and J by 7 bases, 8 bases remained unmatched. Looked up from germline, CDR1 is MNHNY and CDR2 is SVGAGI (reference sequence). This CDR3 region has 14 residues.